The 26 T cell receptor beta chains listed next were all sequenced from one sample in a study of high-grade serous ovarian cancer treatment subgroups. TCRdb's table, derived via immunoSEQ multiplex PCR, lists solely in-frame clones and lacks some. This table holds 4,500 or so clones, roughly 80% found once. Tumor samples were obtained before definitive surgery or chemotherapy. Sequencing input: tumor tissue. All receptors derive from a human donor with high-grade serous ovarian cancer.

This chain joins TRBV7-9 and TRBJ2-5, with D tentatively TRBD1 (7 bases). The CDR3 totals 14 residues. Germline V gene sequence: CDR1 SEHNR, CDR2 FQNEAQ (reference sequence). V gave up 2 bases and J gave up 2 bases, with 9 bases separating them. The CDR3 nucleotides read TGTGCCAGCAGCTTACAGGGGGGACAAGAGACCCAGTACTTC. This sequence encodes CASSLQGGQETQYF. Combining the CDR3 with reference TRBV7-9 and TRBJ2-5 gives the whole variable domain DTGVSQNPRHKITKRGQNVTFRCDPISEHNRLYWYRQTLGQGPEFLTYFQNEAQLEKSRLLSDRFSAERPKGSFSTLEIQRTEQGDSAMYLCASSLQGGQETQYFGPGTRLLVL.

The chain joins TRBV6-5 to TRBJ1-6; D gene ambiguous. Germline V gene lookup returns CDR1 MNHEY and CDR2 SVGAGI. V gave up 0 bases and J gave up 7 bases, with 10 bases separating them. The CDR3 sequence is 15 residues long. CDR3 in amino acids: CASSYSSGNNSPLHF. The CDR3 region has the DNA TGTGCCAGCAGTTACTCATCCGGGAACAATTCACCCCTCCACTTT.

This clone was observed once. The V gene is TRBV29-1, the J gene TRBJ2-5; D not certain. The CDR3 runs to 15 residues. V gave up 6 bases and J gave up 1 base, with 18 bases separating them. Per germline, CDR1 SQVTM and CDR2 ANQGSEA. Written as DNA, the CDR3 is TGCAGCGTCCTCCCGCTACAGAGGCTCCAAGAGACCCAGTACTTC. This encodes CSVLPLQRLQETQYF.

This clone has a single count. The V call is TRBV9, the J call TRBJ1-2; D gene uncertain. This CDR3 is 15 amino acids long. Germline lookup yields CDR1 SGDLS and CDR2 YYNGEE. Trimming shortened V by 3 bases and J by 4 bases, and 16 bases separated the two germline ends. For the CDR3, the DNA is TGTGCCAGCAGCGCTTATACTAGTGGCGGCTATGGCTACACCTTC. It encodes CASSAYTSGGYGYTF.

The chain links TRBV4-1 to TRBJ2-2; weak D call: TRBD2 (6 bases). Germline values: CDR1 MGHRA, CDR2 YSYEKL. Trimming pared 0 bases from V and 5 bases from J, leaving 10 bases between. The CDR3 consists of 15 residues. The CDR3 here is CASSQDRGWTGELFF. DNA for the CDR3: TGCGCCAGCAGCCAAGATCGGGGGTGGACCGGGGAGCTGTTTTTT.

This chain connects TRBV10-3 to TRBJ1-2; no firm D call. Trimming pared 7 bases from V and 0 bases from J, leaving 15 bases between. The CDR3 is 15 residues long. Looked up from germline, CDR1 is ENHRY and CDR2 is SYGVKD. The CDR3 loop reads CAITAGDGANYGYTF. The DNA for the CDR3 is TGTGCCATCACTGCGGGAGACGGGGCTAACTATGGCTACACCTTC.

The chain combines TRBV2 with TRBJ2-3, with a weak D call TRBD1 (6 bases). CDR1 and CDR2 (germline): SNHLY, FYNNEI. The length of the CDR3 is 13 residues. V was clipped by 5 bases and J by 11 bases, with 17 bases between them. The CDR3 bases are TGTGCCAGCAGTTGGGACACGGTATATGGGCAGTATTTT. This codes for CASSWDTVYGQYF.

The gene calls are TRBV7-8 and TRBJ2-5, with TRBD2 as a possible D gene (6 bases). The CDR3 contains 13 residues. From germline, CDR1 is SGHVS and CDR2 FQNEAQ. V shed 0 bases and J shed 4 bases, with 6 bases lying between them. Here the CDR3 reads CASSLAGGETQYF. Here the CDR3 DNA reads TGTGCCAGCAGCTTAGCGGGGGGAGAGACCCAGTACTTC.

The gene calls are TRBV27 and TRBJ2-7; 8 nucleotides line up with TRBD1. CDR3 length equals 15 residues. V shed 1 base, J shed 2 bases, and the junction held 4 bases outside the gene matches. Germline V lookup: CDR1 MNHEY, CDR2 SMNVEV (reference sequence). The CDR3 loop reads CASSLWPGQAYEQYF. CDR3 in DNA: TGTGCCAGCAGTTTATGGCCGGGACAGGCCTACGAGCAGTACTTC.

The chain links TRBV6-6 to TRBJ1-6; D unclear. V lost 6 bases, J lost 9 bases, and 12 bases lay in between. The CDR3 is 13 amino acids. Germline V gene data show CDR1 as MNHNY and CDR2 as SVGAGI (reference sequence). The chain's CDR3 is CASSLGPGSPLHF. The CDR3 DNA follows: TGTGCCAGCAGCCTCGGTCCGGGTTCACCCCTCCACTTT.

CDR3 sequence reads: CAIKAALNEKLFF. The DNA for the CDR3 is TGTGCCATCAAGGCAGCCCTTAATGAAAAACTGTTTTTT. The chain uses TRBV10-3 and TRBJ1-4; D not certain. Trimming cost V 7 bases and J 4 bases, with 10 bases left between them. From germline, CDR1 is ENHRY and CDR2 SYGVKD. This CDR3 contains 13 residues.

The chain's CDR3 is CASEEANNYGYTF. The CDR3 nucleotides read TGTGCCAGCGAAGAAGCGAATAACTATGGCTACACCTTC. V is TRBV6-6 and J is TRBJ1-2; D is unclear. CDR1 is MNHNY and CDR2 is SVGAGI in the germline V gene (reference sequence). There are 13 residues in the CDR3. V was pared by 8 bases and J by 1 base, with 11 bases between.

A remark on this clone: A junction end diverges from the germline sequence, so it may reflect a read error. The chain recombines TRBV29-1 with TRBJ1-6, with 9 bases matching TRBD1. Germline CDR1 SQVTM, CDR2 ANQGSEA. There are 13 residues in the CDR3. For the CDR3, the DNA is TGCGGCGTTGCGACAGGGGGAAATTCACCCCTCCACTTT. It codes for CGVATGGNSPLHF.

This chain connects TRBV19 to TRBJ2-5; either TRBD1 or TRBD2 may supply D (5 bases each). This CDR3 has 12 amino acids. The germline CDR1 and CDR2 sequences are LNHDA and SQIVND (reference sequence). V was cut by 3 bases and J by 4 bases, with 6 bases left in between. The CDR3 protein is CASSMRGETQYF. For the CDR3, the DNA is TGTGCCAGTAGTATGAGGGGAGAGACCCAGTACTTC.

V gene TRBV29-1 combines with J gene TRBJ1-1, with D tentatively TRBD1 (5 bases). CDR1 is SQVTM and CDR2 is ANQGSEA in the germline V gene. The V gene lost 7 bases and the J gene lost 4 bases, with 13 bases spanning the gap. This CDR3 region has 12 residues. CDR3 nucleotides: TGCAGCGCGCCTGGGGGAGGCACTGAAGCTTTCTTT. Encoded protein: CSAPGGGTEAFF.

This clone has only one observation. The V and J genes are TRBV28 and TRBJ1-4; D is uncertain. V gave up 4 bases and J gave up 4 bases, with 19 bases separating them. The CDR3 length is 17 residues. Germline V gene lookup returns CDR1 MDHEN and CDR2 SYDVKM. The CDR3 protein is CASSSEGAAQLNEKLFF. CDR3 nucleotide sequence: TGTGCCAGCAGTTCCGAGGGCGCCGCCCAGCTTAATGAAAAACTGTTTTTT.

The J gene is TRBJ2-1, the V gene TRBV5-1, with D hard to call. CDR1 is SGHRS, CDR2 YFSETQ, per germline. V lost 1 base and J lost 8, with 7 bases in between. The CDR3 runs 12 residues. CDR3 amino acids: CASSLYRDEQFF. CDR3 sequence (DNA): TGCGCCAGCAGCTTGTACAGAGATGAGCAGTTCTTC. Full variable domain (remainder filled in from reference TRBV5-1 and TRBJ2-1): KAGVTQTPRYLIKTRGQQVTLSCSPISGHRSVSWYQQTPGQGLQFLFEYFSETQRNKGNFPGRFSGRQFSNSRSEMNVSTLELGDSALYLCASSLYRDEQFFGPGTRLTVL.

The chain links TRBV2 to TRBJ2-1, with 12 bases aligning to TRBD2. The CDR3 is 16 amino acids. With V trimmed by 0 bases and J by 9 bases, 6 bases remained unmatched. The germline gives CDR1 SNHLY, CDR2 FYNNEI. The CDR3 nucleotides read TGTGCCAGCAGTGAAGCGGCTAGCGGGGGGGGAGGTGAGCAGTTCTTC. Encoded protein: CASSEAASGGGGEQFF.

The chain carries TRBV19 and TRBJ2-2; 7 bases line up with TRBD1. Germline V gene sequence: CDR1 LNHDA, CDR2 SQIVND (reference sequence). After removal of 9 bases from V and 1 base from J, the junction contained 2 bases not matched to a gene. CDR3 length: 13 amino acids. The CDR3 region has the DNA TGTGCCAGGACAGGGAAGAACACCGGGGAGCTGTTTTTT. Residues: CARTGKNTGELFF.

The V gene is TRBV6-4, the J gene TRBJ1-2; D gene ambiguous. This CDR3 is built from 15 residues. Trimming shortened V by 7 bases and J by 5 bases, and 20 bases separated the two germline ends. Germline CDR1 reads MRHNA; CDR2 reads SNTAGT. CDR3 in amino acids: CASKQRDSVSYGYTF. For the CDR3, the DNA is TGTGCCAGCAAACAAAGGGATTCTGTTTCTTATGGCTACACCTTC.

The CDR3 bases are TGTGCCAGCAGCTTAGCGGGGGTCGCGGGGACTCTGGTTCCAGATACGCAGTATTTT. Amino acid sequence: CASSLAGVAGTLVPDTQYF. The chain has TRBV11-2 and TRBJ2-3, with D perhaps TRBD2 (6 bases). The CDR3 is 19 residues long. Trimming took 1 base from V and 4 from J, leaving 24 bases between them. Looked up from germline, CDR1 is SGHAT and CDR2 is FQNNGV.

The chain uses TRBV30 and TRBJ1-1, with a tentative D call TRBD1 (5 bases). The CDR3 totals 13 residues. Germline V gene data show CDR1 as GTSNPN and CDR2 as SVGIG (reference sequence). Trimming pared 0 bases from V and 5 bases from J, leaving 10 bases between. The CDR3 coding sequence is TGTGCCTGGAGTGTACCAGGGAAAACTGAAGCTTTCTTT. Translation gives CAWSVPGKTEAFF.

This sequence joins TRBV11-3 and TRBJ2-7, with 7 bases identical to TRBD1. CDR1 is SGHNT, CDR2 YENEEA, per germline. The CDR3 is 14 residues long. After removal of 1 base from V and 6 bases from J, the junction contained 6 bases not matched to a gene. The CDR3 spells CASSLGRQGSEQYF. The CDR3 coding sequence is TGTGCCAGCAGCTTAGGAAGACAGGGTTCCGAGCAGTACTTC. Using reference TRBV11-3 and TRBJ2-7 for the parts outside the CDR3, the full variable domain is EAGVVQSPRYKIIEKKQPVAFWCNPISGHNTLYWYLQNLGQGPELLIRYENEEAVDDSQLPKDRFSAERLKGVDSTLKIQPAELGDSAVYLCASSLGRQGSEQYFGPGTRLTVT.

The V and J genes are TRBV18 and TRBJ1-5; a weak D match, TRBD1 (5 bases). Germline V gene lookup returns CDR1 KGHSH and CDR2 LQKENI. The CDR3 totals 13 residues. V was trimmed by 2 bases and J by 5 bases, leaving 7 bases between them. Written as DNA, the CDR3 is TGTGCCAGCTCACCAGGGGGGGATCAGCCCCAGCATTTT. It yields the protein CASSPGGDQPQHF.

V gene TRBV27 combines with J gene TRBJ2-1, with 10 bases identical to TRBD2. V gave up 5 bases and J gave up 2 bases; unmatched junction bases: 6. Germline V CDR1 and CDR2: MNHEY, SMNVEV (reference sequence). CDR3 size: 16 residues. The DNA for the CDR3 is TGTGCCAGCAGTACCATAAGCGGGGGGGCCTACAATGAGCAGTTCTTC. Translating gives CASSTISGGAYNEQFF.

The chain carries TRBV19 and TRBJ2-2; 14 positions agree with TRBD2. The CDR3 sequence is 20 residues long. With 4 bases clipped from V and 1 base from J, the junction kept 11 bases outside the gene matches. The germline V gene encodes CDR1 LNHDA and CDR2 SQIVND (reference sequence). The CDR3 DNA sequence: TGTGCCAGTAGTAGGGGAAGGACTAGCGGGGGGACCTGGAACACCGGGGAGCTGTTTTTT. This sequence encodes CASSRGRTSGGTWNTGELFF.